This TCR beta chain was obtained from a study of blood T cell repertoires in COVID-19. For the study at large: Acute and convalescent COVID-19 specimens originated in the United States, Italy and Spain. PBMCs, B-cell-depleted T cells, or T cells were the source of the cDNA or gDNA that made up the material.

Authors' analysis steps: Counts of nucleated cells, estimated from reference gene primer amplification, were obtained. The repertoire was sequenced with immunoSEQ multiplex PCR; TCRdb's copy has only in-frame clones and lacks some. The D gene and trimming were derived from the DNA, and the V and J assignments and clone size from that table. The table lists 150,000 to 200,000 clones, around 86% of them singletons, with around 7% in the top ten. The clonotype originates from a woman of 80 years or more in a cohort sampled during active or convalescent COVID-19. The sequenced material came from peripheral blood.

CDR3 amino acids: CATQGGIDYGYTF. The DNA of the CDR3 is TGTGCCACCCAGGGGGGTATCGACTATGGCTACACCTTC. This sequence joins TRBV10-3 and TRBJ1-2, with TRBD1 matching over 7 bases. In germline, CDR1 is ENHRY, CDR2 SYGVKD. Unmatched junction bases numbered 8, after V lost 10 bases and J lost 3 bases. The CDR3 loop spans 13 amino acids.